Sequencing of this TCR beta chain was carried out in a study of PD-1 blockade in classical Hodgkin lymphoma (dated by TCRdb to 2019 to 2021). Some background on the complete study: Nivolumab dosing was 3 mg/kg intravenously every 2 weeks, continuing until either disease progression or unacceptable toxicity. The study used TCR beta sequencing and CyTOF to define a peripheral blood immune signature of response to PD-1 blockade in classical Hodgkin lymphoma. What the work shows at the level of the full study, not this receptor alone: Diversity was lower in patients who began nivolumab less than 1 year after ASCT, so these patients were left out of later analyses to avoid confounding by immune reconstitution. The study was limited to a single clinical trial cohort, and causes of repertoire differences, possibly disease activity or prior therapy, remained undefined. Baseline TCR diversity was reported to be lower in newly diagnosed patients than in healthy donors, and even lower in relapsed/refractory patients. Among trial patients, those achieving complete response had baseline diversity similar to that of newly diagnosed patients, while diversity was significantly lower in partial responders and progressors. By C4D1, a significant rise was seen in CD4+ TCR diversity but not in CD8+ TCR diversity (p=0.0027 vs p=0.16), and the rise was most apparent among complete responders (p=0.02).

Genomic DNA was isolated using the Qiagen DNeasy kit from unsorted PBMCs as well as from negatively selected CD4+ and CD8+ fractions. Amplification of TCR beta CDR3 regions was done by immunoSEQ multiplex PCR with primers that anneal to V and J segments. A synthetic immune receptor repertoire was used to minimize amplification bias, and any residual bias was removed computationally once sequencing was done. The source study handled its data this way. Custom Python scripts were used to quantify repertoire diversity as the Shannon entropy index. Unsorted, CD4+ and CD8+ repertoires were analyzed separately, except for combined analyses in which CD4+ and CD8+ sequences were merged in silico. Clonal expansion was defined as at least a 2-fold frequency increase after treatment relative to C1D1, with a pseudocount of 0.5 for undetected baseline clones. Singleton clones were defined as clones with 0 or 1 copy at C1D1, and non-singleton clones were defined as clones with 2 or more copies. Clones expanded in unsorted samples were annotated as CD4+, CD8+ or unknown by matching protein sequences in sorted samples from the same patient. Diversity changes from C1D1 to C4D1 were tested in paired samples using Wilcoxon tests. TCRdb re-hosts the immuneACCESS table, in-frame sequences only. Its copies lack some clones; in the studies checked, an unresolved V gene accounts for under half of them, and the cause for the rest is not known. The D gene and trimming were derived from the DNA, and the V and J assignments and clone size from that table. The sample table contains some 15,000 clones; only one count was recorded for around 80% of them. Over 30% of the sample lies in the top ten.

Interpreted using the paper, the time point label stands for: cycle 2 day 1 (C2D1) of nivolumab. All trial patients had relapsed after autologous stem cell transplantation, with cohorts A, B and C differing in prior brentuximab vedotin exposure. The trial cohort comprised some 60 patients with relapsed/refractory classical Hodgkin lymphoma whose best overall responses were complete response, partial response or progressive disease. Trial patients were treated with single-agent nivolumab in the multi-cohort phase II CheckMate 205 trial. An independent review committee assessed best overall response by applying the 2007 International Working Group response criteria. Trial PBMCs were collected just before the start of nivolumab (C1D1) and during therapy at cycle 2 day 1 and cycle 4 day 1. Peripheral blood was collected in 8 mL Vacutainer Cell Preparation Tubes, from which PBMCs were isolated by centrifugation and then cryopreserved.

Details on this clone: Its antigen remains undetermined. No quality values exist for individual bases; no much larger clone is one base distant.

Sample: peripheral blood mononuclear cells (PBMCs), taken before the second cycle of nivolumab. The clonotype was recovered from a human donor with classical Hodgkin lymphoma.

Read as DNA, the sequence is TGTGCCAGCGGGAGGACAGGGAGAGTTGCAAAACTGTTTTTT. Translated, this is CASGRTGRVAKLFF. Here the chain combines TRBV6-5 and TRBJ1-4, and TRBD1 matches 8 of the central bases. CDR1 and CDR2, looked up from the germline V gene, are MNHEY and SVGAGI. Measured from the cysteine to the phenylalanine, the CDR3 is 14 residues long. Only the CDR3 region is kept as DNA, spanning 42 bases read in frame from base 1. Trimming removed 8 bases from V and 10 bases from J; the gene matches leave 12 bases unexplained.